The clone carrying this T cell receptor beta chain was seen only a few times. Antigen: not known. Using unique molecular identifiers, the investigators prepared the TCRbeta library. Via MiXCR, TCRdb re-called the PCR reads, giving one row per CDR3 protein. The sample lists 77,000 or so distinct CDR3 sequences; over 15% were seen once. These data originate in a study of T-cell reconstitution after alpha-beta-depleted transplantation in children. Study-level points and caveats: Surviving recipient T cells and thymic progenitors accounted for the high day-60 TCRbeta diversity observed in some patients. The main origin of T-cell counts and diversity one year after transplant was newly produced T cells.

The CDR3 loop spans 14 amino acids. Germline CDR1 DFQATT, CDR2 SNEGSKA (reference sequence). Trimming took 2 bases from V and 2 from J; bases not matched to a gene: 4. The chain is built from TRBV20-1 and TRBJ2-3; 7 bases are a match to TRBD2. Sequences were derived from PBMCs, mostly from graft donor cells, sampled 360 days after TCRalphabeta/CD19-depleted stem cell transplant. The TCR sequence derives from a male patient between 2 and 9 years old who had a stem cell transplant for acute lymphoblastic leukemia, so the T cells may come from the graft donor. The DNA for the CDR3 is TGCAGTGCTAGACGGCTAGCGGACACAGATACGCAGTATTTT. Its translation is CSARRLADTDTQYF.